This T cell receptor (beta chain) was captured by sequencing in a study of read filtering for tumor transcriptome and immune sequencing. Findings and limits, study-wide: IR-seq captured clonotypes deeper and more reliably than RNA-seq.

From 300 to 400 ng of RNA, a library with molecular barcoded alpha/delta and beta/gamma adaptors was made. TCRdb fed the reads into MiXCR, producing one record per CDR3 protein. The sample has some 140,000 distinct CDR3 sequences, less than 15% seen once. As concerns this clonotype: Its matching antigen is unknown.

The sequencing sample was made of a population of CD138-negative cells sorted from bone marrow. This TCR was sampled from a donor at least 40 years old with multiple myeloma.

The CDR3 DNA reads TGTGCCAGCCGTGGCGGAGCGAACACCGGGGAGCTGTTTTTT. Its translation: CASRGGANTGELFF. This rearrangement joins TRBV13 to TRBJ2-2; D not resolved. This CDR3 spans 14 amino acids. The V end lost 8 bases, the J end lost 0 bases, and 10 bases lay between the germline ends. Per germline, CDR1 PRHDT and CDR2 FYEKMQ (reference sequence).